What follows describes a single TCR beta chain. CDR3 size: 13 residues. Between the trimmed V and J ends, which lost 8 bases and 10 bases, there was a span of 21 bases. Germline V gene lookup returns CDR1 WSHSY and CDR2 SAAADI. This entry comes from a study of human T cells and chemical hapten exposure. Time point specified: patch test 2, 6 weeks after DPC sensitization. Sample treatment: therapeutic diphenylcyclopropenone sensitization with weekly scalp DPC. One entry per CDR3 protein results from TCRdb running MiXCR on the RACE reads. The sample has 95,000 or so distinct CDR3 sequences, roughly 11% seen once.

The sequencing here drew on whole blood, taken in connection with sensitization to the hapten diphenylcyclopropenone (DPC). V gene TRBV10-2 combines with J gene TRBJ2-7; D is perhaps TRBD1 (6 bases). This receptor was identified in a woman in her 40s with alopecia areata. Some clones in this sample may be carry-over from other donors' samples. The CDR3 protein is CASSATGEGDQYF. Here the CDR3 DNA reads TGCGCCAGCTCCGCGACAGGTGAAGGCGACCAGTACTTC.